The clone carrying this T cell receptor beta chain was detected a few times. Antigen: not known. The CDR3 has 17 amino acids. The V segment lost 4 bases and the J segment 0 bases; nucleotides outside the gene matches: 11. Germline CDR1 reads SGHAT; CDR2 reads FQNNGV. Patients showing uncontrolled infection, other autoimmune disease, pregnancy or lactation were ineligible. The record originates from a study of T cells in Graves' hyperthyroidism and ophthalmopathy. Findings and limits, study-wide: For ophthalmopathy, model prediction preceded onset by a median around 7 months.

What was amplified from RNA transcripts were TCR beta CDR3 regions. The primer set for the first-round RT-PCR of the TCR CDR3 was HTBI. TCRdb re-called the multiplex PCR reads through MiXCR, storing one row per CDR3 protein. This table has approximately 430,000 distinct CDR3 sequences, more than 15% appearing once. Sequenced: blood. The receptor comes from a young woman with Graves' hyperthyroidism. The chain combines TRBV11-2 with TRBJ1-2; 7 positions match TRBD1. CDR3 sequence: CASSSWTGKRSNYGYTF. The CDR3, as DNA: TGTGCCAGCAGCTCCTGGACAGGCAAGAGGTCTAACTATGGCTACACCTTC.